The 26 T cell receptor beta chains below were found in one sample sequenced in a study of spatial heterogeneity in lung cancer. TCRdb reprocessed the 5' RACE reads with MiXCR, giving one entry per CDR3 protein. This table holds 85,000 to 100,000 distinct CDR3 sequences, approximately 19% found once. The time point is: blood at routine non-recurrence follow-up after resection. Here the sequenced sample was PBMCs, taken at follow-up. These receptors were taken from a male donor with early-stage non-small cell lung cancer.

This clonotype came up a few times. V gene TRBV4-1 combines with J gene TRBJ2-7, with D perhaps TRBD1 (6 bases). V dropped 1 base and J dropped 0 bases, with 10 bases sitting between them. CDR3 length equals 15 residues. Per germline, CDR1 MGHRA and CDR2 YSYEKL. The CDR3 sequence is CASSQAQDSSYEQYF. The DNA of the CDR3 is TGCGCCAGCAGCCAAGCTCAGGACAGCTCCTACGAGCAGTACTTC.

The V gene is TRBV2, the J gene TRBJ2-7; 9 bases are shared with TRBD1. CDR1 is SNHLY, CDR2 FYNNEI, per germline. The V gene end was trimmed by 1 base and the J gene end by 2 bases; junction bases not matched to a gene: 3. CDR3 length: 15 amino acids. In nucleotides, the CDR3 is TGTGCCAGCAGTGAAGGGACAGGGGCCCCCTACGAGCAGTACGTC. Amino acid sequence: CASSEGTGAPYEQYV.

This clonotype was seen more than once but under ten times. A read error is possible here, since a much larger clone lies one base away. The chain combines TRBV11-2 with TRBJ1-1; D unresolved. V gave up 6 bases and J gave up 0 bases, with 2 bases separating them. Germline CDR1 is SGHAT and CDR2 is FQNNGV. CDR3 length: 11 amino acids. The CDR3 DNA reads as TGTGCCAGCAGTATGAACACTGAAGCTTTCTTT. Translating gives CASSMNTEAFF.

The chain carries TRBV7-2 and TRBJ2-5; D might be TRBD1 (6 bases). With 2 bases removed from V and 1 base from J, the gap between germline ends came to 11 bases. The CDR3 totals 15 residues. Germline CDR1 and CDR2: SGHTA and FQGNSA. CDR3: CASSLQGWGQETQYF. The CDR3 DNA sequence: TGTGCCAGCAGCTTACAGGGGTGGGGCCAAGAGACCCAGTACTTC.

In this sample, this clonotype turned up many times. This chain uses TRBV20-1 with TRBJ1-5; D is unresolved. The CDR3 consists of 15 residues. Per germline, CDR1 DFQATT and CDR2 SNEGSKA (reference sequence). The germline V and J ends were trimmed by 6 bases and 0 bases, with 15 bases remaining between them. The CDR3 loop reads CSARYTEISNQPQHF. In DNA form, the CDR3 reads TGCAGTGCGCGTTATACAGAGATTAGCAATCAGCCCCAGCATTTT.

This CDR3 is CASSQAQLAGSDTGELFF. The CDR3 region has the DNA TGTGCCAGCAGCCAAGCTCAACTAGCGGGAAGCGACACCGGGGAGCTGTTTTTT. The chain joins TRBV3-1 to TRBJ2-2; 10 bases agree with TRBD2. The CDR3 has 18 amino acids. J was trimmed by 3 bases and V by 1 base; bases with no gene match: 8. Germline CDR1 LGHDT, CDR2 YNNKEL (reference sequence). The whole variable domain, filled in from reference TRBV3-1 and TRBJ2-2, reads DTAVSQTPKYLVTQMGNDKSIKCEQNLGHDTMYWYKQDSKKFLKIMFSYNNKELIINETVPNRFSPKSPDKAHLNLHINSLELGDSAVYFCASSQAQLAGSDTGELFFGEGSRLTVL.

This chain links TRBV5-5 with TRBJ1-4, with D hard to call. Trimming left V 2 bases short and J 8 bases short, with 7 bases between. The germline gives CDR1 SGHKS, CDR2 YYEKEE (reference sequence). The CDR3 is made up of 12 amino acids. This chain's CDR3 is CASSFSGEKLFF. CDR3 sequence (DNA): TGTGCCAGCAGCTTCAGTGGGGAAAAACTGTTTTTT.

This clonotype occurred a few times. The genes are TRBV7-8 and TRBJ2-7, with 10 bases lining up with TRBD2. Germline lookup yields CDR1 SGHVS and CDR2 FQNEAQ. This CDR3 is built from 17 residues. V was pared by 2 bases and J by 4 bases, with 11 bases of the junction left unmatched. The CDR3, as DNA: TGTGCCAGCAGCTTACGGCTAGCGGGGGAGCCATTATACGAGCAGTACGTC. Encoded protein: CASSLRLAGEPLYEQYV.

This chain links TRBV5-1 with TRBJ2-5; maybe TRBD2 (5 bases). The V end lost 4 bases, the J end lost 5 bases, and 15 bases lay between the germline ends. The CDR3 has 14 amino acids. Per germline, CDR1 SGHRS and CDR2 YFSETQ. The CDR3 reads CASSPLIIAETQYF. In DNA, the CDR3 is TGCGCCAGCAGCCCTCTCATTATAGCGGAGACCCAGTACTTC.

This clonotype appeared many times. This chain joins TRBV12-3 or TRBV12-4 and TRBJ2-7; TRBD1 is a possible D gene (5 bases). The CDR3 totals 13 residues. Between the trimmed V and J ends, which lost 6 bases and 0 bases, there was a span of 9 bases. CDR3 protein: CASRQASSYEQYF. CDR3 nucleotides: TGTGCCAGCAGACAGGCGAGCTCCTACGAGCAGTACTTC.

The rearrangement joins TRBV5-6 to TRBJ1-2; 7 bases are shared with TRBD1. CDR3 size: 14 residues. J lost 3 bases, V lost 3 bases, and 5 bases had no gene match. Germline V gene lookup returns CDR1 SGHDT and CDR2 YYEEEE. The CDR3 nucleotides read TGTGCCAGCAGCTCGGGACAGCTTTACTATGGCTACACCTTC. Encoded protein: CASSSGQLYYGYTF.

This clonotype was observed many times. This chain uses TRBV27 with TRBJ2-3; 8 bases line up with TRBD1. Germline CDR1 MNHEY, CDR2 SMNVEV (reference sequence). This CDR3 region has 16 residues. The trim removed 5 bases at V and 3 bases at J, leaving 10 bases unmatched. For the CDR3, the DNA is TGTGCCAGCAGTCCCGGGACAGGCTATCTGACAGATACGCAGTATTTT. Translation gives CASSPGTGYLTDTQYF.

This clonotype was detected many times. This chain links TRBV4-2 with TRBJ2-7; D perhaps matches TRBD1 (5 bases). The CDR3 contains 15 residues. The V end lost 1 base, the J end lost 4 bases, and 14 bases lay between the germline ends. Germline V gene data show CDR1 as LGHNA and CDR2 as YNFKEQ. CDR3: CASSQALSGQYEQYF. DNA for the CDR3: TGTGCCAGCAGCCAAGCTTTGTCAGGGCAATACGAGCAGTACTTC.

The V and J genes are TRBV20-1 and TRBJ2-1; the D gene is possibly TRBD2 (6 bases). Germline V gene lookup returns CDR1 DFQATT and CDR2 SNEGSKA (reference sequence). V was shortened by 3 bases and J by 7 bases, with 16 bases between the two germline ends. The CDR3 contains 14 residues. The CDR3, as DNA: TGCAGTGCTAGTCGGGGACGGAGGGAGAATGAGCAGTTCTTC. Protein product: CSASRGRRENEQFF.

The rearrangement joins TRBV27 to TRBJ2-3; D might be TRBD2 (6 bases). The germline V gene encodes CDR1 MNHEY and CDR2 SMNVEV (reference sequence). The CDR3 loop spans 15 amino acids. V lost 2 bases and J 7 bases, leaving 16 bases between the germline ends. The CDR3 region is CASSLRQGGRHTQYF. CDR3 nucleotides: TGTGCCAGCAGTTTAAGGCAGGGAGGCCGACATACGCAGTATTTT.

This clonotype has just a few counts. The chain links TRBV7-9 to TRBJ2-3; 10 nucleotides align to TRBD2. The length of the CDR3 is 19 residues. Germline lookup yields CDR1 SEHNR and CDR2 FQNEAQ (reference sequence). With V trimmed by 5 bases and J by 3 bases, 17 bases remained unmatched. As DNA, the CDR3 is TGTGCCAGCAGCCTCCCTTGGACTAGCGGTCGATGGGTGACAGATACGCAGTATTTT. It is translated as CASSLPWTSGRWVTDTQYF.

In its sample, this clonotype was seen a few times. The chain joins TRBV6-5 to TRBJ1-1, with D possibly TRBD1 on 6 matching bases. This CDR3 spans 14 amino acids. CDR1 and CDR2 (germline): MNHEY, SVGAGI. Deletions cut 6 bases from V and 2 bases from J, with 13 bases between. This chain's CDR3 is CASSVQGVNTEAFF. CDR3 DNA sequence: TGTGCCAGCAGCGTACAGGGTGTTAACACTGAAGCTTTCTTT.

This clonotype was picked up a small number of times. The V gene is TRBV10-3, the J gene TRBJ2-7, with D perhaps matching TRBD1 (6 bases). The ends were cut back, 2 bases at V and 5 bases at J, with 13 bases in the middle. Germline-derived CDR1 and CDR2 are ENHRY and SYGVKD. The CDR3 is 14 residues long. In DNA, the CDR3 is TGTGCCATCAGTGAGAGAACAGGGACCAACGAGCAGTACTTC. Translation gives CAISERTGTNEQYF.

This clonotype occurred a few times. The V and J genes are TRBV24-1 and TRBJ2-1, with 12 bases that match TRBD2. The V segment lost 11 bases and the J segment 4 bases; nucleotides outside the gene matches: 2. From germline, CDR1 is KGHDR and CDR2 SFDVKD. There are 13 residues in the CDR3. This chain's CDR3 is CASGLAGYNEQFF. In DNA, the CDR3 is TGTGCCAGCGGACTAGCGGGGTACAATGAGCAGTTCTTC.

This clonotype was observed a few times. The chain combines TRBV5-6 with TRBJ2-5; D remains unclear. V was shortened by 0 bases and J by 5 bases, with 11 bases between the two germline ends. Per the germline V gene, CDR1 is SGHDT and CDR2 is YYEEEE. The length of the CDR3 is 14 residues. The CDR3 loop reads CASSLGSRWETQYF. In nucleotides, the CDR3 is TGTGCCAGCAGCTTGGGGTCGAGGTGGGAGACCCAGTACTTC.

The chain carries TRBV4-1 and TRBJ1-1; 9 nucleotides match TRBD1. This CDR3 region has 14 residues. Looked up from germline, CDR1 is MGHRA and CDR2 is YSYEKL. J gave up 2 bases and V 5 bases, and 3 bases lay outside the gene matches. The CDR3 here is CASSETGGNTEAFF. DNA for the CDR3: TGCGCCAGCAGCGAGACAGGGGGAAACACTGAAGCTTTCTTT.

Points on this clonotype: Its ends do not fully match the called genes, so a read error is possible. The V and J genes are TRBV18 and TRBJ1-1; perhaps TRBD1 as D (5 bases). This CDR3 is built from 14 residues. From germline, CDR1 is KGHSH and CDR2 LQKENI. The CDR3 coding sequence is TGTGCCAGCTCACGGGTGGGACTGAACACTGAAGCTTCCTTT. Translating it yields CASSRVGLNTEASF.

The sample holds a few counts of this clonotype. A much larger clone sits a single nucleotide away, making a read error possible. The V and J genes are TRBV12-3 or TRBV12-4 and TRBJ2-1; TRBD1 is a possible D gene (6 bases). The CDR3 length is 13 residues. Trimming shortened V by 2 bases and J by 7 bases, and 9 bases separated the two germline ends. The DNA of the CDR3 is TGTGCCAGCAGTTTAACAGGGACGAATGAGCAGTTCTTC. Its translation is CASSLTGTNEQFF.

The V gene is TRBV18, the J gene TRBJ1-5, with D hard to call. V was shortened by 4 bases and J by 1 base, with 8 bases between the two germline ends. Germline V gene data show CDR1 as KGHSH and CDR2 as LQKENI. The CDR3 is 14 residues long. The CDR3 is CASSLGISNQPQHF. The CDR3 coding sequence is TGTGCCAGCTCACTGGGCATCAGCAATCAGCCCCAGCATTTT.

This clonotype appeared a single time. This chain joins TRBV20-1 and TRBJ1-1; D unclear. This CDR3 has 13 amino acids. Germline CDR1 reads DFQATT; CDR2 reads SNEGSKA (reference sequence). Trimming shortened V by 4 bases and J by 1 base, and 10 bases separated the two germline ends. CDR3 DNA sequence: TGCAGTGCTAAACGACTGAGGAACACTGAAGCTTTCTTT. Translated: CSAKRLRNTEAFF.

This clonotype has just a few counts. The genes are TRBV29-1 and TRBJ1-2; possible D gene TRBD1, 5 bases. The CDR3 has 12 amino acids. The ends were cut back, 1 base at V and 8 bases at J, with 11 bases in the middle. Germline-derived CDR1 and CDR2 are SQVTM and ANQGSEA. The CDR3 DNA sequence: TGCAGCGTTGAAGGGGGGAATCGCGGCTACACCTTC. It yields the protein CSVEGGNRGYTF.